The rows below give T cell receptor beta chains drawn from one sample of a study of beta chain features in type 1 diabetes. Libraries were prepared by immunoSEQ multiplex PCR; TCRdb keeps only in-frame clonotypes and omits some of them. The top ten clones hold 0.7% of a sample with around 170,000 clones, approximately 9.1% of them seen once. Sequencing was carried out using central memory CD4+ T cells from blood. Source of these receptors: a woman under 40 with type 1 diabetes. The CDR3 runs from the conserved cysteine through the conserved F or W. The D gene is left open where the match is weak. Some rows have no size entry. The others give once, few or many, or a class for an expanded clone.

D: TRBD2
size: -
V: TRBV27
J: TRBJ2-3
CDR3: CASGYSGSTDTQYF
DNA: TGTGCCAGCGGGTATAGCGGGAGCACAGATACGCAGTATTTT

D: TRBD1
size: few
V: TRBV10-3
J: TRBJ1-3
CDR3: CAISETGGNTIYF
DNA: TGTGCCATCAGTGAGACAGGGGGCAACACCATATATTTT

D: TRBD1
size: few
V: TRBV18
J: TRBJ2-2
CDR3: CASSLGTVDTGELFF
DNA: TGTGCCAGCAGCCTCGGGACAGTCGACACCGGGGAGCTGTTTTTT

D: -
size: -
V: TRBV19
J: TRBJ1-1
CDR3: CASSDRMNTEAFF
DNA: TGTGCCAGTAGCGACAGGATGAACACTGAAGCTTTCTTT

D: -
size: -
V: TRBV7-9
J: TRBJ2-1
CDR3: CASSLVASLVIGEQFF
DNA: TGTGCCAGCAGCTTAGTGGCTAGTCTGGTTATCGGTGAGCAGTTCTTC

D: -
size: few
V: TRBV2
J: TRBJ1-1
CDR3: CASSETRGGHTEAFF
DNA: TGTGCCAGCAGTGAAACGAGGGGAGGTCACACTGAAGCTTTCTTT

D: TRBD1
size: few
V: TRBV5-4
J: TRBJ1-2
CDR3: CASSPRPGGYGYTF
DNA: TGTGCCAGCAGCCCCCGGCCAGGGGGTTATGGCTACACCTTC

D: -
size: few
V: TRBV10-3
J: TRBJ2-5
CDR3: CAIRDSRETQYF
DNA: TGTGCCATCAGGGACAGTCGAGAGACCCAGTACTTC

D: -
size: few
V: TRBV19
J: TRBJ2-2
CDR3: CASSMVPRGPNTGELFF
DNA: TGTGCCAGTAGTATGGTTCCCAGGGGCCCAAACACCGGGGAGCTGTTTTTT

D: -
size: -
V: TRBV2
J: TRBJ1-2
CDR3: CASSGTRVNYGYTF
DNA: TGTGCCAGCAGTGGAACGAGGGTTAACTATGGCTACACCTTC

D: -
size: few
V: TRBV6-6
J: TRBJ1-1
CDR3: CASSPRRGMGTEAFF
DNA: TGTGCCAGCAGCCCTCGGAGAGGGATGGGCACTGAAGCTTTCTTT

D: TRBD2
size: few
V: TRBV5-1
J: TRBJ2-1
CDR3: CASSLGHGTSGSGEQFF
DNA: TGCGCCAGCAGCTTGGGTCACGGGACTAGCGGGAGTGGTGAGCAGTTCTTC

D: TRBD1
size: few
V: TRBV2
J: TRBJ2-7
CDR3: CASSDSTGSYEQYF
DNA: TGTGCCAGCAGTGACTCGACAGGGTCCTACGAGCAGTACTTC

D: TRBD2
size: few
V: TRBV29-1
J: TRBJ2-5
CDR3: CSVLAHLGETQYF
DNA: TGCAGCGTACTAGCGCACTTAGGGGAGACCCAGTACTTC

D: TRBD1
size: -
V: TRBV5-6
J: TRBJ2-3
CDR3: CASSWGPGQGVNTQYF
DNA: TGTGCCAGCAGCTGGGGACCGGGACAGGGGGTGAATACGCAGTATTTT

D: -
size: few
V: TRBV27
J: TRBJ1-4
CDR3: CATCGPPPNEKLFF
DNA: TGTGCCACCTGTGGCCCACCTCCTAATGAAAAACTGTTTTTT

D: TRBD2
size: few
V: TRBV10-3
J: TRBJ2-7
CDR3: CASGTTSYEQYF
DNA: TGTGCCTCCGGGACTACTTCCTACGAGCAGTACTTC

D: TRBD1
size: -
V: TRBV9
J: TRBJ1-2
CDR3: CASSVTGQGAGYTF
DNA: TGTGCCAGCAGCGTAACAGGACAGGGGGCTGGCTACACCTTC

D: -
size: few
V: TRBV19
J: TRBJ2-7
CDR3: CASRFVAGSSYEQYF
DNA: TGTGCCAGTAGGTTCGTAGCTGGCAGCTCCTACGAGCAGTACTTC

D: TRBD2
size: few
V: TRBV18
J: TRBJ2-5
CDR3: CASSPEGWLAGGETQYF
DNA: TGTGCCAGCTCACCAGAAGGATGGCTAGCGGGTGGAGAGACCCAGTACTTC

D: -
size: few
V: TRBV9
J: TRBJ1-1
CDR3: CASSVGYLRAEAFF
DNA: TGTGCCAGCAGCGTAGGCTATCTCAGGGCTGAAGCTTTCTTT

D: TRBD1
size: -
V: TRBV5-1
J: TRBJ1-2
CDR3: CASSLGQGENYGYTF
DNA: TGCGCCAGCAGCTTGGGACAGGGGGAAAACTATGGCTACACCTTC